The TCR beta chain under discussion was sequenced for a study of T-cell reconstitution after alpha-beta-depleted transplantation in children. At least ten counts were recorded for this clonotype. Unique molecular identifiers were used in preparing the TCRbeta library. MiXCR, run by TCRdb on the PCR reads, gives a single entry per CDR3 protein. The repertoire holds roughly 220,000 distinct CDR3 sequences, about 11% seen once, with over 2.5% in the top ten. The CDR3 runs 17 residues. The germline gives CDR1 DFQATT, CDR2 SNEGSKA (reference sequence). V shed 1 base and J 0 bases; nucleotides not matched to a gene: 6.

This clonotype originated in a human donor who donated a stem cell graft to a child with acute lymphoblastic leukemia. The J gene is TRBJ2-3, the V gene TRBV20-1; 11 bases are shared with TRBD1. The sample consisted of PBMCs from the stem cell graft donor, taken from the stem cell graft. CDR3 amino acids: CSARVVGTGGSTDTQYF. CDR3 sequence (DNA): TGCAGTGCTAGAGTTGTTGGGACAGGGGGTAGCACAGATACGCAGTATTTT.